This T cell receptor (beta chain) was identified in a study of cytomegalovirus exposure and HLA in healthy donors. Overall study results and limits: Most CMV-associated TCR beta chains were later found to appear HLA-restricted. TCR sequences were mostly rare, though some public TCRs occurred in many donors. Reports indicate that TCR beta sequences accurately predicted the HLA-A and HLA-B alleles of most subjects.

As concerns this clone: Its antigen is as yet unknown.

PCR primers comprised 60 Vbeta and 13 Jbeta primers. TCRdb keeps only in-frame clones here, not all; method: immunoSEQ multiplex PCR. The repertoire has 120,000 or so clones, under 85% of them found once; the top ten carry less than 9.5%. The material sequenced was PBMCs. The source of this sequence is a woman aged 45-60 years in good health and CMV-seropositive.

CDR3 protein: CAWRAGDRYEQYF. The CDR3 DNA sequence: TGTGCCTGGAGAGCGGGAGACAGATACGAGCAGTACTTC. The genes are TRBV30 and TRBJ2-7; the match to TRBD2 covers 8 bases. The germline CDR1 and CDR2 sequences are GTSNPN and SVGIG (reference sequence). Trimming at V came to 3 bases and at J to 4 bases, leaving 5 bases not matched to a gene. The CDR3 is made up of 13 amino acids.